The 9 T cell receptor beta chains below all came from one sample that was sequenced in a study of T cells in localized non-small cell lung cancer. Profiling relied on immunoSEQ multiplex PCR, and the TCRdb table lists in-frame clones only, not all of them. This table holds around 19,000 clones, about nine tenths found once. The sample consisted of PBMCs, taken before any cancer treatment. The receptors shown here come from a man between 40 and 69 years old with stage II squamous cell lung carcinoma.

V is TRBV18 and J is TRBJ2-5; no reliable D call. Trimming took 6 bases from V and 0 from J, leaving 17 bases between them. CDR3 length: 16 residues. Germline values: CDR1 KGHSH, CDR2 LQKENI. The CDR3 bases are TGTGCCAGCTCCGTCCAGATTGCCTCGTACCAAGAGACCCAGTACTTC. Protein product: CASSVQIASYQETQYF.

Only one count was recorded for this clone. The chain links TRBV7-6 to TRBJ1-4; D may be TRBD1 (6 bases). The CDR3 contains 16 residues. V shed 4 bases and J shed 7 bases, with 19 bases lying between them. CDR1 and CDR2 from the germline V gene are SGHVS and FNYEAQ. The CDR3 nucleotides read TGTGCCAGCAGCTCATTCTCAGGGGACTGGGGTGAAAAACTGTTTTTT. It codes for CASSSFSGDWGEKLFF. The full variable domain, rest sourced from reference TRBV7-6 and TRBJ1-4, is GAGVSQSPRYKVTKRGQDVALRCDPISGHVSLYWYRQALGQGPEFLTYFNYEAQQDKSGLPNDRFSAERPEGSISTLTIQRTEQRDSAMYRCASSSFSGDWGEKLFFGSGTQLSVL.

In nucleotides, the CDR3 is TGTGCCAGCAGCCCCAAACAGGGGATGAACACTGAAGCTTTCTTT. This encodes CASSPKQGMNTEAFF. The rearrangement uses TRBV6-5 and TRBJ1-1, with TRBD1 matching 7 bases. Unmatched junction bases numbered 7, after V lost 6 bases and J lost 0 bases. Looked up from germline, CDR1 is MNHEY and CDR2 is SVGAGI. The CDR3 spans 15 residues.

This chain uses TRBV6-5 with TRBJ1-6; TRBD1 aligns across 8 bases. The V and J ends lost 5 bases and 10 bases, in that order; junction bases with no gene match: 4. Germline CDR1 reads MNHEY; CDR2 reads SVGAGI. The CDR3 is 13 residues long. This chain's CDR3 is CASSGQGVSPLHF. The CDR3 nucleotides read TGTGCCAGCAGTGGACAGGGCGTATCACCCCTCCACTTT.

This chain joins TRBV5-5 and TRBJ2-1; no firm D call. The V gene's germline CDR1 is SGHKS and CDR2 YYEKEE (reference sequence). V dropped 4 bases and J dropped 0 bases, with 17 bases sitting between them. The CDR3 loop spans 17 amino acids. The CDR3 loop reads CASSRSSGPSSYNEQFF. The DNA of the CDR3 is TGTGCCAGCAGCCGCTCCAGTGGGCCAAGCTCCTACAATGAGCAGTTCTTC.

The chain combines TRBV2 with TRBJ1-5; D perhaps matches TRBD1 (5 bases). The germline V gene has CDR1 SNHLY and CDR2 FYNNEI. The ends were cut back, 2 bases at V and 0 bases at J, with 8 bases in the middle. The CDR3 runs 15 residues. This CDR3 reads CASSEFRDSNQPQHF. In nucleotides, the CDR3 is TGTGCCAGCAGTGAATTCAGGGATAGCAATCAGCCCCAGCATTTT. Together with reference TRBV2 and TRBJ1-5, the CDR3 gives the full variable domain: EPEVTQTPSHQVTQMGQEVILRCVPISNHLYFYWYRQILGQKVEFLVSFYNNEISEKSEIFDDQFSVERPDGSNFTLKIRSTKLEDSAMYFCASSEFRDSNQPQHFGDGTRLSIL.

Concerning this clone itself: The same CDR3 arises from other DNA sequences in this sample as well. This chain uses TRBV7-9 with TRBJ2-3; the D gene is possibly TRBD1 (5 bases). V was pared by 0 bases and J by 4 bases, with 5 bases between. From germline, CDR1 is SEHNR and CDR2 FQNEAQ (reference sequence). The CDR3 covers 13 residues. CDR3 in amino acids: CASSLAGADTQYF. As DNA, the CDR3 is TGTGCCAGCAGCTTAGCAGGGGCAGATACGCAGTATTTT. The full variable domain, rest sourced from reference TRBV7-9 and TRBJ2-3, is DTGVSQNPRHKITKRGQNVTFRCDPISEHNRLYWYRQTLGQGPEFLTYFQNEAQLEKSRLLSDRFSAERPKGSFSTLEIQRTEQGDSAMYLCASSLAGADTQYFGPGTRLTVL.

The chain links TRBV6-6 to TRBJ1-1; no clear D. Trimming took 0 bases from V and 7 from J, leaving 3 bases between them. This CDR3 comprises 11 residues. Germline-derived CDR1 and CDR2 are MNHNY and SVGAGI (reference sequence). CDR3 loop: CASSYSFEAFF. The CDR3, as DNA: TGTGCCAGCAGTTACTCTTTTGAAGCTTTCTTT.

The V and J genes are TRBV19 and TRBJ2-6; the D gene is possibly TRBD2 (5 bases). V lost 7 bases and J lost 4, with 23 bases in between. Per the germline V gene, CDR1 is LNHDA and CDR2 is SQIVND (reference sequence). The CDR3 has 18 residues. The CDR3 region is CASTPEDLRFRGANVLTF. CDR3 in DNA: TGTGCCAGTACCCCGGAGGACCTCCGCTTCCGAGGGGCCAACGTCCTGACTTTC.